The text below deals with one T cell receptor beta chain. Its antigen is not known. This sample is part of a study of post-analysis software for immune sequencing data. Study-wide background: The courses of disease that were included comprised relapsing-remitting, secondary progressive and progressive-relapsing multiple sclerosis.

Unique-molecular-identifier-tagged TCR beta cDNA libraries were used. T cells, about 0.95 to 11 million of them, yielded roughly 0.5 million cDNA molecules. TCRdb called the PCR reads again in MiXCR, with one record for every CDR3 protein. The table lists fewer than 550,000 distinct CDR3 sequences, approximately 34% of them singletons. J lost 5 bases, V lost 3 bases, and 8 bases had no gene match. Germline V gives CDR1 SGHRS, CDR2 YFSETQ. CDR3 size: 15 residues. Broader study findings: For normalized Chao1 diversity, multiple sclerosis patients scored significantly lower than controls did. F measure showed strong co-clustering of same-batch samples. When patients were compared with controls, a handful of TRBV segments were more frequent, TRBV5-6, TRBV5-1 and TRBV20-1 among them.

The source of this sequence is a girl aged 2-17 years with multiple sclerosis. Sequenced sample: blood. The chain links TRBV5-1 to TRBJ1-1; 9 positions agree with TRBD1. CDR3 protein: CASSSQGADRTEAFF. The CDR3 DNA is TGCGCCAGCAGCTCACAGGGGGCCGACCGGACTGAAGCTTTCTTT.